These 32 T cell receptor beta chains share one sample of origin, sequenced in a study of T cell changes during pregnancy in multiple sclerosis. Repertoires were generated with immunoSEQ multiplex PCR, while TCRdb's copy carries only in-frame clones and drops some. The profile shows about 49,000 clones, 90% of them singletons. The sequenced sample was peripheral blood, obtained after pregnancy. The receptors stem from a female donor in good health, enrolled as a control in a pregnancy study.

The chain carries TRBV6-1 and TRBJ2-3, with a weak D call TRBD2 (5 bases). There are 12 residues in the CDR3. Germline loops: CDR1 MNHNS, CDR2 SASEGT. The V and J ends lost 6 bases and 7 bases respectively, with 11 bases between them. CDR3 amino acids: CASSPDYYTQYF. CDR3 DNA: TGTGCCAGCAGCCCTGACTATTATACGCAGTATTTT.

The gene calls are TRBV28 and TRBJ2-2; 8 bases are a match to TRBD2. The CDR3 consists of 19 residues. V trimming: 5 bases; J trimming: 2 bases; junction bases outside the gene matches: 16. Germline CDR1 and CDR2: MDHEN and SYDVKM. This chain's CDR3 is CASSPVAGFSPINTGELFF. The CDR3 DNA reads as TGTGCCAGCAGTCCCGTAGCGGGATTCTCACCTATTAACACCGGGGAGCTGTTTTTT.

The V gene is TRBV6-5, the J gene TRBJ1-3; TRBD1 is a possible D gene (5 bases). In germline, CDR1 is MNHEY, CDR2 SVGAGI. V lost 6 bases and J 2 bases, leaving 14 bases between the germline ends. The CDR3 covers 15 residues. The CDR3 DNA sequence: TGTGCCAGCAGGATCGACAGAGCCCCTGGAAACACCATATATTTT. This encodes CASRIDRAPGNTIYF.

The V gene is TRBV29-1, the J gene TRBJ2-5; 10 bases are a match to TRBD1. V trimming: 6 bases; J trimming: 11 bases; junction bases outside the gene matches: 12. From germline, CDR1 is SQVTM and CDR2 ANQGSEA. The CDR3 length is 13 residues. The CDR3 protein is CSVDRDRGNEQYF. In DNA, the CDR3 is TGCAGCGTGGACCGGGACAGGGGTAATGAGCAGTACTTC.

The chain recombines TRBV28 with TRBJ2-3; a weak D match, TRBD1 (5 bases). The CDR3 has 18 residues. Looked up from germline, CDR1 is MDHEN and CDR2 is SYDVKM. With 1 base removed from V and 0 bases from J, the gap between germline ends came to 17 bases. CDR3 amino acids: CASSLFPPTATSTDTQYF. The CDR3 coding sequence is TGTGCCAGCAGTTTATTCCCCCCGACAGCGACTAGCACAGATACGCAGTATTTT.

CDR3 bases: TGTGCCAGCGGACAATCTGGGGCCAACGTCCTGACTTTC. Residues: CASGQSGANVLTF. The chain is built from TRBV27 and TRBJ2-6, with a possible D match to TRBD1 (5 bases). The germline V gene encodes CDR1 MNHEY and CDR2 SMNVEV (reference sequence). The CDR3 sequence is 13 residues long. Trimming took 8 bases from V and 1 from J, leaving 6 bases between them.

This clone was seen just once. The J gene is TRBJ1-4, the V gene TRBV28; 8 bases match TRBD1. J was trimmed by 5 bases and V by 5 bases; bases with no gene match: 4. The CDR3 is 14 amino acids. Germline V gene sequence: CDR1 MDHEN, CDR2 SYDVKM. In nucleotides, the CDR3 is TGTGCCAGCAGTCGGGACAGGACAAATGAAAAACTGTTTTTT. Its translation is CASSRDRTNEKLFF.

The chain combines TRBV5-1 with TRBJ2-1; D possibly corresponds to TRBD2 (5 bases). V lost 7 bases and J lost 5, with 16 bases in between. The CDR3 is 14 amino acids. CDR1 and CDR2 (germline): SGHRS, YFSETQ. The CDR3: CASAPGYTHNEQFF. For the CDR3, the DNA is TGCGCCAGCGCCCCGGGGTATACCCACAATGAGCAGTTCTTC.

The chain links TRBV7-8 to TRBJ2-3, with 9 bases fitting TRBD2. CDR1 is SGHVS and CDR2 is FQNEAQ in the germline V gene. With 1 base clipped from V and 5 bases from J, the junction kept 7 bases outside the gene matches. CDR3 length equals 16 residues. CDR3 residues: CASSLGGGRGIDTQYF. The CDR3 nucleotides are TGTGCCAGCAGCTTAGGCGGCGGGAGGGGGATAGATACGCAGTATTTT.

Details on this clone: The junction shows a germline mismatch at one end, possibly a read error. CDR3 DNA: TGTGCCAGCAGCTTAACGACGAGTACCACCAGCGTGCATTTT. It yields the protein CASSLTTSTTSVHF. The chain joins TRBV7-3 to TRBJ2-3; no reliable D call. The CDR3 spans 14 residues. Germline CDR1 is SGHTA and CDR2 is FQGTGA. The whole variable domain, filled in from reference TRBV7-3 and TRBJ2-3, reads GAGVSQTPSNKVTEKGKYVELRCDPISGHTALYWYRQSLGQGPEFLIYFQGTGAADDSGLPNDRFFAVRPEGSVSTLKIQRTERGDSAVYLCASSLTTSTTSVHFGPGTRLTVL.

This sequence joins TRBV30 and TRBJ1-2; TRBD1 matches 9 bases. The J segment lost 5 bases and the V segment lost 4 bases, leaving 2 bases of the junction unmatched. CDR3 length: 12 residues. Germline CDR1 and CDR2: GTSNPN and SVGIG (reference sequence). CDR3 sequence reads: CAWNRGLYGYTF. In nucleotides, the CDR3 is TGTGCCTGGAACAGGGGGCTGTATGGCTACACCTTC. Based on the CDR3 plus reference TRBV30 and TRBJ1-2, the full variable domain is SQTIHQWPATLVQPVGSPLSLECTVEGTSNPNLYWYRQAAGRGLQLLFYSVGIGQISSEVPQNLSASRPQDRQFILSSKKLLLSDSGFYLCAWNRGLYGYTFGSGTRLTVV.

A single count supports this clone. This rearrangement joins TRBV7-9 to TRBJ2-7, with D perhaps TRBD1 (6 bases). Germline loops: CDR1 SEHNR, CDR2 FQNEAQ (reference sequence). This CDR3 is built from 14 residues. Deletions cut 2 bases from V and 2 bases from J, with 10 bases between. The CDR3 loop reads CASSLSAGAYEQYF. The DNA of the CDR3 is TGTGCCAGCAGCTTATCGGCAGGGGCCTACGAGCAGTACTTC.

The CDR3 region has the DNA TGCGCCAGCAGCCAAGCGGGGACAGCGAGGTATCAGCCCCAGCATTTT. This sequence encodes CASSQAGTARYQPQHF. The chain has TRBV4-1 and TRBJ1-5; TRBD1 matches 7 bases. The CDR3 sequence is 16 residues long. Trimming removed 1 base from V and 5 bases from J; junction bases left unmatched: 8. Germline CDR1 MGHRA, CDR2 YSYEKL.

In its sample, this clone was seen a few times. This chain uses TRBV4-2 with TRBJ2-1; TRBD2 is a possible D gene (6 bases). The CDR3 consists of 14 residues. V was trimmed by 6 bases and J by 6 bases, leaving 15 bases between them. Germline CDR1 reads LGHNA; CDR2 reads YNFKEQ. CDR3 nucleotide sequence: TGTGCCAGCAGGGGGACCTGGGACTCCAATGAGCAGTTCTTC. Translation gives CASRGTWDSNEQFF.

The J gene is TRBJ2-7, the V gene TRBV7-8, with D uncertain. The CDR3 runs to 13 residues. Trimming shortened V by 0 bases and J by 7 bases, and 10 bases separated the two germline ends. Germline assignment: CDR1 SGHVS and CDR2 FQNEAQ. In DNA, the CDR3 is TGTGCCAGCAGCTTAGCGGGCTCATGGGAGCAGTACTTC. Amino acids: CASSLAGSWEQYF.

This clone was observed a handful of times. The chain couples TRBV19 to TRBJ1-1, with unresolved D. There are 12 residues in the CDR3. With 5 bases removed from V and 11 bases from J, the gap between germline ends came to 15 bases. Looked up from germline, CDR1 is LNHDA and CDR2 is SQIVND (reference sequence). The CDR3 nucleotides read TGTGCCAGTAGTGATTCCAGAGGAACCGCTTTCTTT. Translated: CASSDSRGTAFF.

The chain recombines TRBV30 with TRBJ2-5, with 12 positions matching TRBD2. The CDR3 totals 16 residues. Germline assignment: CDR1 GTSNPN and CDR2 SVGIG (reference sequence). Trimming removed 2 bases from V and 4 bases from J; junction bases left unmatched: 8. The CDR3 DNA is TGTGCCTGGAGTCCCCTAGCGGGAGGGCTGGGAGAGACCCAGTACTTC. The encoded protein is CAWSPLAGGLGETQYF.

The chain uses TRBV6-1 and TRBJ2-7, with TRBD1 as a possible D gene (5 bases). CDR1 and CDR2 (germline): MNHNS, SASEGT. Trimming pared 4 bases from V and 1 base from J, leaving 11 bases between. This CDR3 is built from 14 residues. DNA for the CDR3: TGTGCCAGCAGTGCTCGACAGTTTTCCTACGAGCAGTACTTC. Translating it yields CASSARQFSYEQYF.

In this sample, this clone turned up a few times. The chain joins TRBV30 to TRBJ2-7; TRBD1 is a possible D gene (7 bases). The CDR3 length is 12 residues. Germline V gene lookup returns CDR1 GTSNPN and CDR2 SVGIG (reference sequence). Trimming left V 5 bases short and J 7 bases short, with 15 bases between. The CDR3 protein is CAWGQGGVEQYF. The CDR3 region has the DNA TGTGCCTGGGGGCAGGGGGGCGTTGAGCAGTACTTC.

CDR3 nucleotide sequence: TGTGCCAGCAGTTTATTCAGTTACAATGAGCAGTTCTTC. It is translated as CASSLFSYNEQFF. The rearrangement links TRBV27 to TRBJ2-1; the D is unclear. Deletions cut 1 base from V and 4 bases from J, with 5 bases between. Germline V gene sequence: CDR1 MNHEY, CDR2 SMNVEV (reference sequence). The CDR3 extends over 13 amino acids.

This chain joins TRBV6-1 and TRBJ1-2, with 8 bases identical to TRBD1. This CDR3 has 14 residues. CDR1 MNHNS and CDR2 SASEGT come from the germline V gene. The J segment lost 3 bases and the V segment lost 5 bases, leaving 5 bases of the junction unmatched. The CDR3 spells CASSLPGQDYGYTF. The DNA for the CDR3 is TGTGCCAGCAGTCTACCGGGACAGGACTATGGCTACACCTTC.

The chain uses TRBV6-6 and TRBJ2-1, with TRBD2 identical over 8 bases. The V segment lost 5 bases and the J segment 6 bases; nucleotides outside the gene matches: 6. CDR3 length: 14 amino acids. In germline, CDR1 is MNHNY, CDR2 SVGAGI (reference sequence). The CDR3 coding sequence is TGTGCCAGCAGTCAGCAAGCGGGAGTCAATGAGCAGTTCTTC. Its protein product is CASSQQAGVNEQFF.

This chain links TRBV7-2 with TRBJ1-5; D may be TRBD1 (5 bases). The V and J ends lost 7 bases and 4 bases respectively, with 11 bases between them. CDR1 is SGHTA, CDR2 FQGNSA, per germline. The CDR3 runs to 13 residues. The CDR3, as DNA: TGTGCCAGCAACCGGGGGAATAATCAGCCCCAGCATTTT. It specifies CASNRGNNQPQHF. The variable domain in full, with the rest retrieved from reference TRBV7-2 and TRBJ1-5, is GAGVSQSPSNKVTEKGKDVELRCDPISGHTALYWYRQSLGQGLEFLIYFQGNSAPDKSGLPSDRFSAERTGGSVSTLTIQRTQQEDSAVYLCASNRGNNQPQHFGDGTRLSIL.

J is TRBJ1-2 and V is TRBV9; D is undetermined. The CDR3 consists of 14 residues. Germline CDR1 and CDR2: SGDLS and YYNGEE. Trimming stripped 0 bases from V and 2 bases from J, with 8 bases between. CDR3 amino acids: CASSVGLQNYGYTF. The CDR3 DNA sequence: TGTGCCAGCAGCGTAGGTTTACAGAACTATGGCTACACCTTC. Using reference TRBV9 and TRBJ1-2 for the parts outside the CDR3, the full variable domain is DSGVTQTPKHLITATGQRVTLRCSPRSGDLSVYWYQQSLDQGLQFLIQYYNGEERAKGNILERFSAQQFPDLHSELNLSSLELGDSALYFCASSVGLQNYGYTFGSGTRLTVV.

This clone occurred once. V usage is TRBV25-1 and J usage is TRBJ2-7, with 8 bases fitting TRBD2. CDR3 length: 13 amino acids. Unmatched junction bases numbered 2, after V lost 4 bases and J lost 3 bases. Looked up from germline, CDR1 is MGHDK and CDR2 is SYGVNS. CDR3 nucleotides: TGTGCCAGCAGTGTTGGGACTAGCTACGAGCAGTACTTC. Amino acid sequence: CASSVGTSYEQYF.

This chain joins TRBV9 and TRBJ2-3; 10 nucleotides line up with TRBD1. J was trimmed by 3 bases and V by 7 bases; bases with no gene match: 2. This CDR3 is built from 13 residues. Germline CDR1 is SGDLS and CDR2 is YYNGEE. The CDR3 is CASGDRGTDTQYF. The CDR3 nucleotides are TGTGCCAGCGGGGACAGGGGTACAGATACGCAGTATTTT.

In DNA, the CDR3 is TGTGCCTGGAGTGCACCAGCGCTCCTGCACGAGCAGTACTTC. It is translated as CAWSAPALLHEQYF. The chain combines TRBV30 with TRBJ2-7; D gene uncertain. The V gene lost 1 base and the J gene lost 5 bases, with 15 bases spanning the gap. The CDR3 spans 14 residues. Looked up from germline, CDR1 is GTSNPN and CDR2 is SVGIG (reference sequence).

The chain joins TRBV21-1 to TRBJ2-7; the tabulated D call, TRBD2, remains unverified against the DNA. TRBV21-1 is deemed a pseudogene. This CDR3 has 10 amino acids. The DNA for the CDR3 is TGTGCCAGCAGCCAGGGCGCGGGGTGCTTC. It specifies CASSQGAGCF.

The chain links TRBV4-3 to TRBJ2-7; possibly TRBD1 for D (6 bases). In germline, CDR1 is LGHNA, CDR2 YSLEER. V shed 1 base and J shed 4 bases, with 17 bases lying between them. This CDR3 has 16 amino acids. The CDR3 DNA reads TGCGCCAGCAGCCAAGCAAACTCCGGGACACAGTACGAGCAGTACTTC. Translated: CASSQANSGTQYEQYF.

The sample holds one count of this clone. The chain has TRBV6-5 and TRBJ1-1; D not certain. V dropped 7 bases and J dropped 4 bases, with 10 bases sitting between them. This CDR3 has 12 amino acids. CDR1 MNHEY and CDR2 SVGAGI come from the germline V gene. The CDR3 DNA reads TGTGCCAGCACGAGGGAGGGCACTGAAGCTTTCTTT. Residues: CASTREGTEAFF.

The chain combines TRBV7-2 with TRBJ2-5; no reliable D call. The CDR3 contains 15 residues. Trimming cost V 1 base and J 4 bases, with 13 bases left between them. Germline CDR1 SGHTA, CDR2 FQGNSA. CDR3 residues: CASSLDHEFAETQYF. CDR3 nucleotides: TGTGCCAGCAGCTTAGACCACGAGTTTGCAGAGACCCAGTACTTC.

The CDR3 here is CASSGNSYEQYF. The DNA of the CDR3 is TGTGCCAGCAGCGGGAACTCCTACGAGCAGTACTTC. The chain has TRBV6-5 and TRBJ2-7, with D possibly TRBD2 on 5 matching bases. Germline lookup yields CDR1 MNHEY and CDR2 SVGAGI. The CDR3 consists of 12 residues. The V end was cut by 6 bases, the J end by 0 bases, with 6 bases between.